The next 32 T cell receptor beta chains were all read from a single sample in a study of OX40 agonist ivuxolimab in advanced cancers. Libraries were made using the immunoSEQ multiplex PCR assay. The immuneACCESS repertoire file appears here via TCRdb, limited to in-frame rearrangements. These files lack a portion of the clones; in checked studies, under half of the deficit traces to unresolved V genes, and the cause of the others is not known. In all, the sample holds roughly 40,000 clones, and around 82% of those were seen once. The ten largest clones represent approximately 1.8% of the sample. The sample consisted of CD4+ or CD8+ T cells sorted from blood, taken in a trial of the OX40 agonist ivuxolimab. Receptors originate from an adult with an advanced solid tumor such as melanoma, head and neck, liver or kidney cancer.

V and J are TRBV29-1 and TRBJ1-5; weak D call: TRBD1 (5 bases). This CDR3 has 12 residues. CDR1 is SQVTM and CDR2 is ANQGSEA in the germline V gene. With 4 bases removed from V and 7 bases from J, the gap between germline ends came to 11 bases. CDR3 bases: TGCAGCGTTGGGGAGGGGTCCCAGCCCCAGCATTTT. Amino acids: CSVGEGSQPQHF.

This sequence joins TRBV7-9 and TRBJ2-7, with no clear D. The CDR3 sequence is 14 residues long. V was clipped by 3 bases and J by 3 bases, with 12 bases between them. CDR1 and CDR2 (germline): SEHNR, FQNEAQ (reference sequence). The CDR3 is CASSFWPNDYEQYF. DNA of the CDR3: TGTGCCAGCAGCTTCTGGCCGAACGACTACGAGCAGTACTTC.

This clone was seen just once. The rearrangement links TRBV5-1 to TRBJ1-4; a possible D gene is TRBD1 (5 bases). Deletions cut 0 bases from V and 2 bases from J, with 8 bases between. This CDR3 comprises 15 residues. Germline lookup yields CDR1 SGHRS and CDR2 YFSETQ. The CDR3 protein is CASSLAGTTNEKLFF. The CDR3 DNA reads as TGCGCCAGCAGCTTGGCAGGGACCACTAATGAAAAACTGTTTTTT.

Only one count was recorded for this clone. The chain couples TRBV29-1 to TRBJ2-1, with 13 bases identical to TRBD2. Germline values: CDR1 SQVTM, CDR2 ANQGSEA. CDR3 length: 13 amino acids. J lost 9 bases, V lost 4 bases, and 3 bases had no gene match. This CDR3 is CSVGTSGGGEQFF. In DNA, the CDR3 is TGCAGCGTTGGGACTAGCGGGGGCGGTGAGCAGTTCTTC.

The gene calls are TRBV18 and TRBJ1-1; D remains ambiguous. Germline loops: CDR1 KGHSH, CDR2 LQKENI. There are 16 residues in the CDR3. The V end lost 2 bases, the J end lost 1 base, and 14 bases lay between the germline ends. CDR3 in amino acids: CASSPGRPRENTEAFF. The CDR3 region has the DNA TGTGCCAGCTCACCAGGCAGGCCCCGAGAGAACACTGAAGCTTTCTTT.

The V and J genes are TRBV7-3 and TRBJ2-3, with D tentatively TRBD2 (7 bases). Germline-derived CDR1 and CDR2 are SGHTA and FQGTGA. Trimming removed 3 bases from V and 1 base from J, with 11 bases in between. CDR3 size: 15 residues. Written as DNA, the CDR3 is TGTGCCAGCAGCTTTGGCGGGGGCCGCACAGATACGCAGTATTTT. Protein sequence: CASSFGGGRTDTQYF.

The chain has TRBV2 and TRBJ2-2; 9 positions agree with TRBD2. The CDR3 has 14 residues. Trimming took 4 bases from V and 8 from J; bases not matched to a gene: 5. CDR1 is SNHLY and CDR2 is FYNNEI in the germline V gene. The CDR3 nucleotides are TGTGCCAGCAGTGGTCGGACTAGCGCGGGGGAGCTGTTTTTT. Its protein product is CASSGRTSAGELFF. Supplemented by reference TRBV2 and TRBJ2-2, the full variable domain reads EPEVTQTPSHQVTQMGQEVILRCVPISNHLYFYWYRQILGQKVEFLVSFYNNEISEKSEIFDDQFSVERPDGSNFTLKIRSTKLEDSAMYFCASSGRTSAGELFFGEGSRLTVL.

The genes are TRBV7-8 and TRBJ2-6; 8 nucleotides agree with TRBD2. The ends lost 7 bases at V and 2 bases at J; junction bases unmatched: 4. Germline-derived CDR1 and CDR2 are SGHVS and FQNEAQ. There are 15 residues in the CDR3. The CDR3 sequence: CASTGGRTGANVLTF. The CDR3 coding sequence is TGTGCCAGCACTGGCGGGAGGACTGGGGCCAACGTCCTGACTTTC.

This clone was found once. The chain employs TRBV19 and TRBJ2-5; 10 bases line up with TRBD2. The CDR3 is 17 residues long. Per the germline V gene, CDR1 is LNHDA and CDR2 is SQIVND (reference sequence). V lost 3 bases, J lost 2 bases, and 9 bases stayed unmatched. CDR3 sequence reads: CASSMSPASGGQETQYF. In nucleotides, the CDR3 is TGTGCCAGTAGTATGTCCCCGGCTAGCGGGGGACAAGAGACCCAGTACTTC.

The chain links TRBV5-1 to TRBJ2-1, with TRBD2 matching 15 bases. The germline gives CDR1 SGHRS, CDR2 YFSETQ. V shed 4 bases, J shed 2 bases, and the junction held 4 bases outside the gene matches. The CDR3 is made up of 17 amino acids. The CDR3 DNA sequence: TGCGCCAGCAGCCGGGGACTAGCGGGGGGAACCTACAATGAGCAGTTCTTC. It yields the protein CASSRGLAGGTYNEQFF.

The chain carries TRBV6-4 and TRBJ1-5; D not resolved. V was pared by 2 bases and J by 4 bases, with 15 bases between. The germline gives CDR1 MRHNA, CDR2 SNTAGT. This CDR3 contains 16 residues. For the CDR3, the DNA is TGTGCCAGCAGTGACGATGCCCCTCGGTGGAATCAGCCCCAGCATTTT. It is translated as CASSDDAPRWNQPQHF.

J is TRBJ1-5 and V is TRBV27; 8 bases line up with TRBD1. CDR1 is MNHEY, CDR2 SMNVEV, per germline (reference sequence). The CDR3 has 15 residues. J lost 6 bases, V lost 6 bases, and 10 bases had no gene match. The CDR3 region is CASRPDRGRSQPQHF. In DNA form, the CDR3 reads TGTGCCAGCAGACCCGACAGGGGCCGGAGTCAGCCCCAGCATTTT.

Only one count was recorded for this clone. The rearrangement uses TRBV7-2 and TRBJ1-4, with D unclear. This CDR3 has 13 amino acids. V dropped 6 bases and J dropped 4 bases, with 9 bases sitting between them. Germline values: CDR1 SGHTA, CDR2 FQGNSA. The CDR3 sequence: CASRVRGNEKLFF. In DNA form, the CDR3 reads TGTGCCAGCAGGGTCCGGGGTAATGAAAAACTGTTTTTT.

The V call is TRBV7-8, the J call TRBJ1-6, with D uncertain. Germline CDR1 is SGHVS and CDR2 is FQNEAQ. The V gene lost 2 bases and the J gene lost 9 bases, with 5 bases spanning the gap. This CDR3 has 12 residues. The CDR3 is CASSLSGSPLHF. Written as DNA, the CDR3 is TGTGCCAGCAGCTTATCGGGTTCACCCCTCCACTTT.

The CDR3 DNA reads TGTGCCAGCAGCTCTGTAGCCCACTTCGTTACTGGTTCACCCCTCCACTTT. Translation gives CASSSVAHFVTGSPLHF. The chain links TRBV7-2 to TRBJ1-6; D is unclear. CDR1 SGHTA and CDR2 FQGNSA come from the germline V gene. The CDR3 totals 17 residues. Trimming took off 4 bases at V and 9 bases at J, with 22 bases between the two ends.

CDR3 nucleotide sequence: TGTGCCAGCAGTTTGACAGGGGCAGATACGCAGTATTTT. Translating gives CASSLTGADTQYF. The gene calls are TRBV27 and TRBJ2-3; 8 bases map to TRBD1. CDR3 length: 13 residues. CDR1 MNHEY and CDR2 SMNVEV come from the germline V gene (reference sequence). With 3 bases clipped from V and 4 bases from J, the junction kept 0 bases outside the gene matches.

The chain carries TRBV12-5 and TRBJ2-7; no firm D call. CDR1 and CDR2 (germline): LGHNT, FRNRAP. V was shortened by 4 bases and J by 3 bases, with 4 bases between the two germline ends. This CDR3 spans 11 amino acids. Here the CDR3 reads CASGSHYEQYF. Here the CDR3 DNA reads TGTGCTAGTGGTTCCCACTACGAGCAGTACTTC.

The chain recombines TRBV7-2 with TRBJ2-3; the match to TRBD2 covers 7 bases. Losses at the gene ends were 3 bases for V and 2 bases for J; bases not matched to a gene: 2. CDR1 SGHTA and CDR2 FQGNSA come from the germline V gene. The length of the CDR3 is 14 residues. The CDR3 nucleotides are TGTGCCAGCAGCTTCGCGGGGGTCACAGATACGCAGTATTTT. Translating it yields CASSFAGVTDTQYF.

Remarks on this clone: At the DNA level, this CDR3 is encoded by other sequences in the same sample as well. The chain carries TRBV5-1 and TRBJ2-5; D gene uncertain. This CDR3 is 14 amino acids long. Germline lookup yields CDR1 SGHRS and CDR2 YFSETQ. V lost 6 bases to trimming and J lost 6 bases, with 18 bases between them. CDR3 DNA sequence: TGCGCCAGCAAGGTACAGCCGCCCTCCCAGACCCAGTACTTC. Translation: CASKVQPPSQTQYF.

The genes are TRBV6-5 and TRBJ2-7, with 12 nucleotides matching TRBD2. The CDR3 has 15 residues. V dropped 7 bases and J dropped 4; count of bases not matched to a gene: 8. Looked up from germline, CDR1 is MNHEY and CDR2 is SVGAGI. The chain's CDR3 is CASTPPSGGAYEQYF. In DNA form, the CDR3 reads TGTGCCAGCACCCCCCCTAGCGGGGGGGCTTACGAGCAGTACTTC.

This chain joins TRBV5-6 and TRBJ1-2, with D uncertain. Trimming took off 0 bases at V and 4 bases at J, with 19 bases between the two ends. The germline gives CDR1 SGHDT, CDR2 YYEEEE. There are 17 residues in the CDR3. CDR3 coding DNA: TGTGCCAGCAGCTTGGGGCAGGTCGGGGTTATCGCCTATGGCTACACCTTC. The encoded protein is CASSLGQVGVIAYGYTF.

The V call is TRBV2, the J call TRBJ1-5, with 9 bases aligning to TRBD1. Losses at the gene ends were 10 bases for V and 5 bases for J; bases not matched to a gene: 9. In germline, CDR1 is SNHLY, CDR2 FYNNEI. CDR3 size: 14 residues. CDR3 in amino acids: CATRFRDRDQPQHF. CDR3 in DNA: TGTGCCACTAGGTTCCGGGACAGGGATCAGCCCCAGCATTTT.

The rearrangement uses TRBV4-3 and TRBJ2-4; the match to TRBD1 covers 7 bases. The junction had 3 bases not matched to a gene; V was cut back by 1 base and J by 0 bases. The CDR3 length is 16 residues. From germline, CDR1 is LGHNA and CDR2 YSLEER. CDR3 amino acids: CASSQGHRGAKNIQYF. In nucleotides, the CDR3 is TGCGCCAGCAGCCAAGGCCACAGGGGAGCCAAAAACATTCAGTACTTC.

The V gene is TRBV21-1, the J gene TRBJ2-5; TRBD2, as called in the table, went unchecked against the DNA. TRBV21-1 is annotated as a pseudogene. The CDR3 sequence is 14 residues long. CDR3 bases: TGTGCCAGCCCCCCCAGGAGGGGAAAAGAGACCCAGTACTTC. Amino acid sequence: CASPPRRGKETQYF.

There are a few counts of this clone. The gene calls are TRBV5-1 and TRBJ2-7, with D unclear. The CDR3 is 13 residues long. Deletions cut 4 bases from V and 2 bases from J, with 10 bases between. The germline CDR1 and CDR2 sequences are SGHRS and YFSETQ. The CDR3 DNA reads TGCGCCAGCAGCGTGGACGGCGCCTACGAGCAGTACTTC. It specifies CASSVDGAYEQYF.

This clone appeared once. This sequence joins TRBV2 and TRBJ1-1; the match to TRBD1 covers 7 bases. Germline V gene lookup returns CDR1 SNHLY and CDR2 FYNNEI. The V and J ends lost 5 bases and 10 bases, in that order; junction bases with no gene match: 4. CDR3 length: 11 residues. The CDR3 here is CASSPDRVAFF. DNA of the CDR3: TGTGCCAGCAGTCCCGACAGGGTAGCTTTCTTT.

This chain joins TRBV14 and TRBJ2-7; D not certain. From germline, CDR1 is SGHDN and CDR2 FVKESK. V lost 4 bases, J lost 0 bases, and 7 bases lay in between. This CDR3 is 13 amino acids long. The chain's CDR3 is CASSPLNSYEQYF. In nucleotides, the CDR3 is TGTGCCAGCAGCCCCCTCAACTCCTACGAGCAGTACTTC.

CDR3: CASSLYRGESGYTF. The CDR3 DNA sequence: TGTGCCAGCAGTTTGTACAGGGGGGAAAGCGGCTACACCTTC. This sequence joins TRBV27 and TRBJ1-2; 8 nucleotides agree with TRBD1. Unmatched junction bases numbered 8, after V lost 3 bases and J lost 8 bases. Germline CDR1 reads MNHEY; CDR2 reads SMNVEV (reference sequence). The CDR3 contains 14 residues.

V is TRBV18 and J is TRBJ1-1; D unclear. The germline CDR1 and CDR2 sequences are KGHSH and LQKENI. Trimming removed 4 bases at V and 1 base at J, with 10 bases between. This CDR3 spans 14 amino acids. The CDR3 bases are TGTGCCAGCTCACTTTCGACAAGGAACACTGAAGCTTTCTTT. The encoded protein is CASSLSTRNTEAFF.

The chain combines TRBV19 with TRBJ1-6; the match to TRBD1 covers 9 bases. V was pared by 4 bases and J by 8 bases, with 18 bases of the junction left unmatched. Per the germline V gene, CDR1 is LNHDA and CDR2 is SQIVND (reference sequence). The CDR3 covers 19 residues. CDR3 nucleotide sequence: TGTGCCAGTAGTAGAGGACGCGGTGCCGGGACAGGGATATATTCACCCCTCCACTTT. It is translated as CASSRGRGAGTGIYSPLHF.

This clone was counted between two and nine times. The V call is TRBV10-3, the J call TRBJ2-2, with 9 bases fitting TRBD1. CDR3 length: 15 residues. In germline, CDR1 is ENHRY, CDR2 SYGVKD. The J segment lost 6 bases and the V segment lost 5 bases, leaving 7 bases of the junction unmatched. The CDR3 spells CAISLGTGQPGELFF. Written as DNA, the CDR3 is TGTGCCATCAGTCTCGGGACAGGGCAGCCCGGGGAGCTGTTTTTT.

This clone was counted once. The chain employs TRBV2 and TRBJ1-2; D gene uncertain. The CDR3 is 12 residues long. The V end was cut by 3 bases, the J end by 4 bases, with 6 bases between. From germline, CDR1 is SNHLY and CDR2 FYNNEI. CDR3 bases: TGTGCCAGCAGTGATCGGAGCTATGGCTACACCTTC. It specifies CASSDRSYGYTF.